Detailed here is one TCR beta chain. TCRdb recomputed calls from the 5' RACE reads with MiXCR, one row per CDR3 protein. This sample carries about 180,000 distinct CDR3 sequences, approximately 17% of them seen once, and the ten largest clones take roughly 3.8%. J gave up 8 bases and V 6 bases, and 9 bases lay outside the gene matches. This CDR3 region has 14 residues. These data belong to a study of T-cell memory formation after mild COVID-19. J is TRBJ1-4 and V is TRBV12-3 or TRBV12-4, with 7 bases aligning to TRBD1. Input material: PBMCs or a T cell subset sorted from them (not recorded which). This TCR derives from a man younger than 30 who had mild COVID-19 (a few samples of this study predate the infection). Cell type and time point are not known. CDR3 amino acids: CASRQGRNLEKLFF. The DNA of the CDR3 is TGTGCCAGCAGACAGGGGAGGAATTTGGAAAAACTGTTTTTT.